The 32 T cell receptor beta chains listed next were all sequenced from one sample in a study of T-cell reconstitution after alpha-beta-depleted transplantation in children. For TCRbeta, the library was prepared with unique molecular identifiers. MiXCR was run by TCRdb on the PCR reads, yielding one entry per CDR3 protein. The data show some 640,000 distinct CDR3 sequences, 15% to 20% seen once. The sample here was PBMCs from the stem cell graft donor, taken from the stem cell graft. The origin of the receptors is a human donor who donated a stem cell graft to a child with acute myeloid leukemia.

This clonotype was picked up many times. The chain's CDR3 is CATSRDTDREYGYTF. The CDR3 region has the DNA TGTGCCACCAGCAGAGATACGGACAGGGAGTATGGCTACACCTTC. The chain carries TRBV15 and TRBJ1-2, with 8 nucleotides matching TRBD1. There are 15 residues in the CDR3. Germline CDR1 is LNHNV and CDR2 is YYDKDF (reference sequence). V was clipped by 0 bases and J by 5 bases; unmatched bases: 5.

This clonotype has ten or more counts. The chain links TRBV20-1 to TRBJ1-2; a weak D match, TRBD1 (5 bases). Germline-derived CDR1 and CDR2 are DFQATT and SNEGSKA (reference sequence). There are 15 residues in the CDR3. V was trimmed by 5 bases and J by 5 bases, leaving 21 bases between them. The CDR3 DNA is TGCAGTGCTGGGGGGACGGCCGGCCCCAGGTATGGCTACACCTTC. It yields the protein CSAGGTAGPRYGYTF.

This clonotype was seen repeatedly, ten times or more. This chain links TRBV5-1 with TRBJ2-3; no clear D. The CDR3 spans 14 residues. The germline V and J ends were trimmed by 0 bases and 5 bases, with 10 bases remaining between them. Germline V CDR1 and CDR2: SGHRS, YFSETQ. The DNA of the CDR3 is TGCGCCAGCAGCTTGGCGTTAGATGTAGATACGCAGTATTTT. It encodes CASSLALDVDTQYF.

The chain uses TRBV11-3 and TRBJ2-5; perhaps TRBD2 as D (6 bases). The CDR3 is made up of 14 amino acids. The V gene lost 1 base and the J gene lost 8 bases, with 14 bases spanning the gap. Germline assignment: CDR1 SGHNT and CDR2 YENEEA. Written as DNA, the CDR3 is TGTGCCAGCAGCTTAGGTGGAGGGGACCCAACCCAGTACTTC. Its translation is CASSLGGGDPTQYF.

V gene TRBV20-1 combines with J gene TRBJ2-1, with a weak D call TRBD1 (6 bases). The CDR3 covers 15 residues. Trimming left V 3 bases short and J 2 bases short, with 14 bases between. From germline, CDR1 is DFQATT and CDR2 SNEGSKA (reference sequence). The CDR3 reads CSARPNRDPYNEQFF. The CDR3 nucleotides are TGCAGTGCTAGGCCGAACAGGGACCCCTACAATGAGCAGTTCTTC.

This clonotype has more than one count but fewer than ten. The chain combines TRBV20-1 with TRBJ2-7, with D perhaps TRBD1 (5 bases). CDR1 and CDR2 from the germline V gene are DFQATT and SNEGSKA (reference sequence). V was shortened by 3 bases and J by 6 bases, with 24 bases between the two germline ends. The CDR3 contains 16 residues. The CDR3 is CSASLSVGPRGLEQYF. The CDR3 bases are TGCAGTGCTAGTTTATCCGTGGGGCCGCGAGGCCTCGAGCAGTACTTC.

This clonotype showed up many times. This sequence joins TRBV29-1 and TRBJ1-1; D possibly corresponds to TRBD1 (6 bases). Trimming took off 5 bases at V and 1 base at J, with 11 bases between the two ends. CDR1 SQVTM and CDR2 ANQGSEA come from the germline V gene. This CDR3 comprises 13 residues. The CDR3 loop is CSVPGDTNTEAFF. The DNA of the CDR3 is TGCAGCGTTCCAGGGGATACGAACACTGAAGCTTTCTTT. The entire variable domain, with the rest obtained from reference TRBV29-1 and TRBJ1-1, is as follows: SAVISQKPSRDICQRGTSLTIQCQVDSQVTMMFWYRQQPGQSLTLIATANQGSEATYESGFVIDKFPISRPNLTFSTLTVSNMSPEDSSIYLCSVPGDTNTEAFFGQGTRLTVV.

This clonotype was recorded many times. The J gene is TRBJ1-6, the V gene TRBV10-3; a possible D gene is TRBD1 (6 bases). The CDR3 contains 16 residues. The V gene's germline CDR1 is ENHRY and CDR2 SYGVKD. Between the trimmed V and J ends, which lost 8 bases and 9 bases, there was a span of 23 bases. The DNA of the CDR3 is TGTGCCATCCGTAGAACAGGGTCCGCGAGCAGTTCACCCCTCCACTTT. It translates to CAIRRTGSASSSPLHF.

V and J are TRBV4-2 and TRBJ2-1, with 8 bases lining up with TRBD1. Trimming took 5 bases from V and 8 from J; bases not matched to a gene: 14. Germline V gives CDR1 LGHNA, CDR2 YNFKEQ. The CDR3 runs to 16 residues. CDR3 DNA: TGTGCCAGCAGCGTTCTACCAAGACAGGGGCGGGATGAGCAGTTCTTC. It specifies CASSVLPRQGRDEQFF.

This clonotype was counted many times. This sequence joins TRBV20-1 and TRBJ2-1, with D possibly being TRBD1 or TRBD2 (5 bases each). The germline V gene encodes CDR1 DFQATT and CDR2 SNEGSKA (reference sequence). V shed 6 bases and J shed 9 bases, with 12 bases lying between them. This CDR3 is built from 11 residues. CDR3 DNA: TGCAGTGCGCCGATGGGGGTTGAGCAGTTCTTC. Its translation: CSAPMGVEQFF.

This clonotype has only a few counts. The germline gene is not matched at one end of the junction; a read error may be the cause. J is TRBJ2-5 and V is TRBV7-2; perhaps TRBD1 as D (6 bases). This CDR3 comprises 14 residues. CDR1 and CDR2 from the germline V gene are SGHTA and FQGNSA. CDR3 residues: CASTLGHREETQYF. In DNA, the CDR3 is TGTGCCAGCACCTTAGGGCACAGGGAAGAGACCCAGTACTTC.

This clonotype was counted at least ten times. The J gene is TRBJ2-5, the V gene TRBV7-7, with D tentatively TRBD2 (5 bases). CDR3 length: 17 residues. Trimming left V 0 bases short and J 0 bases short, with 14 bases between. Germline loops: CDR1 SSHAT, CDR2 FNYEAQ (reference sequence). CDR3 DNA sequence: TGTGCCAGCAGCTTAGCGCCCGGAGGCTTGTACCAAGAGACCCAGTACTTC. Translated: CASSLAPGGLYQETQYF.

The chain couples TRBV4-3 to TRBJ1-2, with TRBD1 matching 9 bases. The germline V gene has CDR1 LGHNA and CDR2 YSLEER. V trimming: 4 bases; J trimming: 4 bases; junction bases outside the gene matches: 10. CDR3 length equals 16 residues. CDR3 sequence (DNA): TGCGCCAGCAGCCCGACTTCCGGGACAGGGATCTATGGCTACACCTTC. It translates to CASSPTSGTGIYGYTF.

The chain joins TRBV9 to TRBJ2-2; TRBD2 aligns across 8 bases. The germline V gene has CDR1 SGDLS and CDR2 YYNGEE. The CDR3 consists of 14 residues. J gave up 7 bases and V 0 bases, and 2 bases lay outside the gene matches. CDR3 nucleotides: TGTGCCAGCAGCGTAGGAGGGACTAGCGGGGAGCTGTTTTTT. As protein: CASSVGGTSGELFF.

The V and J genes are TRBV28 and TRBJ1-1; no clear D gene. From germline, CDR1 is MDHEN and CDR2 SYDVKM. The V end was cut by 5 bases, the J end by 7 bases, with 5 bases between. The CDR3 length is 10 residues. The CDR3 loop is CASSDIEAFF. The CDR3 nucleotides are TGTGCCAGCAGTGATATTGAAGCTTTCTTT. The full variable domain, completed using reference TRBV28 and TRBJ1-1, is DVKVTQSSRYLVKRTGEKVFLECVQDMDHENMFWYRQDPGLGLRLIYFSYDVKMKEKGDIPEGYSVSREKKERFSLILESASTNQTSMYLCASSDIEAFFGQGTRLTVV.

The V gene is TRBV20-1, the J gene TRBJ2-1; 12 positions agree with TRBD2. Germline V gene data show CDR1 as DFQATT and CDR2 as SNEGSKA (reference sequence). Losses at the gene ends were 1 base for V and 7 bases for J; bases not matched to a gene: 14. The CDR3 runs 18 residues. CDR3 sequence reads: CSARGRASGGANVNEQFF. CDR3 nucleotides: TGCAGTGCTAGAGGTCGCGCTAGCGGGGGGGCCAACGTGAATGAGCAGTTCTTC.

This clonotype was picked up many times. The chain has TRBV12-3 or TRBV12-4 and TRBJ1-4; D might be TRBD1 (5 bases). The CDR3 contains 13 residues. V lost 6 bases and J lost 8, with 13 bases in between. The DNA for the CDR3 is TGTGCCAGCAGGCCCGGGACGTGGGAAAAACTGTTTTTT. Translating gives CASRPGTWEKLFF.

The rearrangement links TRBV20-1 to TRBJ2-2, with D perhaps assigned TRBD1 or TRBD2 (6 bases each). V was shortened by 0 bases and J by 3 bases, with 11 bases between the two germline ends. The length of the CDR3 is 15 residues. Germline V CDR1 and CDR2: DFQATT, SNEGSKA (reference sequence). The CDR3, as DNA: TGCAGTGCTAGAGATCTTAGGGGGGACACCGGGGAGCTGTTTTTT. This sequence encodes CSARDLRGDTGELFF.

This clonotype was seen repeatedly, ten times or more. This chain connects TRBV5-1 to TRBJ1-2, with D tentatively TRBD1 (6 bases). The V gene lost 4 bases and the J gene lost 5 bases, with 18 bases spanning the gap. CDR1 and CDR2 from the germline V gene are SGHRS and YFSETQ. CDR3 length: 15 amino acids. CDR3 nucleotides: TGCGCCAGCAGCCCCGGGGACACACCTCCATATGGCTACACCTTC. Encoded protein: CASSPGDTPPYGYTF.

In its sample, this clonotype was seen a few times. The chain carries TRBV12-3 or TRBV12-4 and TRBJ2-7; D uncertain. Trimming pared 7 bases from V and 5 bases from J, leaving 12 bases between. The CDR3 is 12 residues long. The CDR3 loop is CASTWTRDEQYF. Here the CDR3 DNA reads TGTGCCAGCACCTGGACCCGTGACGAGCAGTACTTC.

There are many counts of this clonotype. V gene TRBV7-2 combines with J gene TRBJ1-1, with a tentative D call TRBD1 (6 bases). Trimming removed 4 bases at V and 3 bases at J, with 18 bases between. The CDR3 consists of 16 residues. CDR1 is SGHTA, CDR2 FQGNSA, per germline. The CDR3 DNA sequence: TGTGCCAGCAGCTGGCCGGGACATCTTACGGACACTGAAGCTTTCTTT. Its protein product is CASSWPGHLTDTEAFF. Full variable domain (rest looked up from reference TRBV7-2 and TRBJ1-1): GAGVSQSPSNKVTEKGKDVELRCDPISGHTALYWYRQSLGQGLEFLIYFQGNSAPDKSGLPSDRFSAERTGGSVSTLTIQRTQQEDSAVYLCASSWPGHLTDTEAFFGQGTRLTVV.

This clonotype turned up a few times. The chain is built from TRBV9 and TRBJ1-1; D is perhaps TRBD1 (6 bases). This CDR3 has 16 amino acids. V lost 0 bases and J lost 3, with 15 bases in between. CDR1 SGDLS and CDR2 YYNGEE come from the germline V gene. The DNA for the CDR3 is TGTGCCAGCAGCGTAGAAGGGGGGGCTCGCTACACTGAAGCTTTCTTT. This sequence encodes CASSVEGGARYTEAFF.

This chain links TRBV20-1 with TRBJ1-1; no clear D gene. The germline CDR1 and CDR2 sequences are DFQATT and SNEGSKA (reference sequence). Between the trimmed V and J ends, which lost 5 bases and 4 bases, there was a span of 8 bases. The CDR3 loop spans 11 amino acids. CDR3 DNA sequence: TGCAGTGCTTTCCAGAGCACTGAAGCTTTCTTT. Protein sequence: CSAFQSTEAFF.

This clonotype was counted at least ten times. V is TRBV7-2 and J is TRBJ1-1; D is unclear. Germline V gene sequence: CDR1 SGHTA, CDR2 FQGNSA. With 5 bases removed from V and 0 bases from J, the gap between germline ends came to 13 bases. This CDR3 contains 15 residues. The CDR3 bases are TGTGCCAGCAGCCTGTGGACTGCCATGAACACTGAAGCTTTCTTT. Translation gives CASSLWTAMNTEAFF.

This clonotype was found many times. The CDR3 is CASSESRLAGNTGELFF. The DNA for the CDR3 is TGTGCCAGCAGTGAATCCCGACTAGCGGGGAACACCGGGGAGCTGTTTTTT. The chain links TRBV2 to TRBJ2-2; 10 bases match TRBD2. CDR3 length: 17 amino acids. Germline CDR1 SNHLY, CDR2 FYNNEI. Trimming cost V 2 bases and J 1 base; bases outside gene matches: 4. Drawing the rest from reference TRBV2 and TRBJ2-2, the complete variable domain is EPEVTQTPSHQVTQMGQEVILRCVPISNHLYFYWYRQILGQKVEFLVSFYNNEISEKSEIFDDQFSVERPDGSNFTLKIRSTKLEDSAMYFCASSESRLAGNTGELFFGEGSRLTVL.

This clonotype was detected only a few times. This chain connects TRBV7-3 to TRBJ2-6, with D possibly being TRBD2 (5 bases). The CDR3 sequence is 15 residues long. Per the germline V gene, CDR1 is SGHTA and CDR2 is FQGTGA. Trimming pared 6 bases from V and 3 bases from J, leaving 12 bases between. In DNA, the CDR3 is TGTGCCAGCAGTTCCCGAGGGTTTGGGGCCAACGTCCTGACTTTC. Translating gives CASSSRGFGANVLTF.

This chain connects TRBV11-3 to TRBJ2-2; 10 bases line up with TRBD1. With V trimmed by 5 bases and J by 5 bases, 5 bases remained unmatched. Germline V gene lookup returns CDR1 SGHNT and CDR2 YENEEA. The CDR3 covers 15 residues. The CDR3 region is CASSTDRGRTGELFF. CDR3 sequence (DNA): TGTGCCAGCAGCACCGACAGGGGGCGGACCGGGGAGCTGTTTTTT.

This clonotype has at least ten counts. The chain recombines TRBV7-2 with TRBJ1-1; a weak D match, TRBD1 (6 bases). The germline V gene has CDR1 SGHTA and CDR2 FQGNSA. This CDR3 has 14 residues. The V gene lost 5 bases and the J gene lost 1 base, with 11 bases spanning the gap. The CDR3 DNA reads TGTGCCAGCAGCGCAGGGGTCTGGAACACTGAAGCTTTCTTT. Translation gives CASSAGVWNTEAFF.

V is TRBV28 and J is TRBJ2-5; 7 bases fit TRBD1. With V trimmed by 8 bases and J by 1 base, 10 bases remained unmatched. CDR1 MDHEN and CDR2 SYDVKM come from the germline V gene. The length of the CDR3 is 15 residues. CDR3 coding DNA: TGTGCCAGCCTATCGACAGGGAAGGGCCAAGAGACCCAGTACTTC. It translates to CASLSTGKGQETQYF.

J is TRBJ1-1 and V is TRBV4-2, with TRBD1 identical over 7 bases. Germline-derived CDR1 and CDR2 are LGHNA and YNFKEQ. The CDR3 consists of 14 residues. With V trimmed by 3 bases and J by 6 bases, 7 bases remained unmatched. The CDR3 sequence: CASSHPTGIAEAFF. The CDR3 nucleotides are TGTGCCAGCAGCCATCCGACAGGGATCGCTGAAGCTTTCTTT.

The chain recombines TRBV4-1 with TRBJ1-2; D unclear. V lost 0 bases, J lost 6 bases, and 14 bases lay in between. Germline V gives CDR1 MGHRA, CDR2 YSYEKL. The length of the CDR3 is 15 residues. CDR3 sequence: CASSQDLRVWDGYTF. The CDR3 DNA is TGCGCCAGCAGCCAAGATCTAAGGGTGTGGGATGGCTACACCTTC.

This clonotype has a handful of counts. V gene TRBV5-1 combines with J gene TRBJ2-4, with a weak D call TRBD2 (6 bases). With 0 bases removed from V and 8 bases from J, the gap between germline ends came to 18 bases. Germline lookup yields CDR1 SGHRS and CDR2 YFSETQ. This CDR3 has 16 residues. The CDR3 spells CASSLARLEGRDIQYF. The CDR3 DNA reads TGCGCCAGCAGCTTGGCTCGACTGGAGGGCAGGGACATTCAGTACTTC.